This T cell receptor (beta chain) was sequenced during a study of blood T cell repertoires in COVID-19. Turning to the study itself: Some COVID-19 samples were acute and others convalescent; all came from the United States, Italy and Spain. Sample material is recorded as cDNA or gDNA derived from T cells, B-cell-depleted T cells, or PBMCs.

Germline lookup yields CDR1 SGHRS and CDR2 YFSETQ. The CDR3 has 15 amino acids. The V and J ends lost 4 bases and 0 bases, in that order; junction bases with no gene match: 3. In the original workflow: How many nucleated cells were present was estimated from reference gene primer amplification. Only in-frame clones appear in the TCRdb table, and some are missing; sequencing was by immunoSEQ multiplex PCR. The DNA gave D and trimming, while V, J and clone size come from that table. The repertoire has several thousand clones, 86% of them found once; the top ten carry 15% to 20%. This receptor was obtained from a human donor in a cohort sampled during active COVID-19. The source material was peripheral blood. The rearrangement links TRBV5-1 to TRBJ2-2, with 7 bases matching TRBD1. This CDR3 reads CASSLGTANTGELFF. The CDR3 coding sequence is TGCGCCAGCAGCCTTGGGACAGCGAACACCGGGGAGCTGTTTTTT.